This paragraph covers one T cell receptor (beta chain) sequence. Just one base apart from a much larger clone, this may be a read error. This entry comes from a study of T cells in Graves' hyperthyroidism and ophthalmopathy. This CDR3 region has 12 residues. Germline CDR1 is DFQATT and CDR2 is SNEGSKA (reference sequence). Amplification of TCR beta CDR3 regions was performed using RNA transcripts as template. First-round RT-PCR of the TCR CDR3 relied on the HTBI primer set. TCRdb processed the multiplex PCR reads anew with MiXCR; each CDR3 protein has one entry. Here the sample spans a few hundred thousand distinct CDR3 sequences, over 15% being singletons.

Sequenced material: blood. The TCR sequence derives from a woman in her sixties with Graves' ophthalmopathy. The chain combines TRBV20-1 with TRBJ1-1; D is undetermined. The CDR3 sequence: CGAEVRIRWAFF. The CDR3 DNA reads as TGCGGTGCGGAGGTCAGAATACGTTGGGCTTTCTTT.